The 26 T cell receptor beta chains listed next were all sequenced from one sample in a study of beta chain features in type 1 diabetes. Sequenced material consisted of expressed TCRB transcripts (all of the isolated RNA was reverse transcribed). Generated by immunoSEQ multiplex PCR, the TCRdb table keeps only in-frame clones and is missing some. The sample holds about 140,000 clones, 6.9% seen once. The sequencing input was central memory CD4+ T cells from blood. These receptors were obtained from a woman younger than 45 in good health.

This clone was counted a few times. CDR3 in amino acids: CASKSPDSSYEQYF. The CDR3 nucleotides are TGTGCCAGCAAGTCCCCGGACAGTTCCTACGAGCAGTACTTC. The J gene is TRBJ2-5, the V gene TRBV27; possibly TRBD1 for D (6 bases). The closer fit of TRBJ2-7 to the DNA end suggests the J call may be wrong. Germline CDR1 is MNHEY and CDR2 is SMNVEV (reference sequence). The CDR3 covers 14 residues.

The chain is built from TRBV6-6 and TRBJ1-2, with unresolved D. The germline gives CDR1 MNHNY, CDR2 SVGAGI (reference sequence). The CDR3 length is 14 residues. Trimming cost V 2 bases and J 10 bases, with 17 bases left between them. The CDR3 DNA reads TGTGCCAGCAGTTACGAGGGAAGCGGGCTGCCCTACACCTTC. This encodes CASSYEGSGLPYTF.

The CDR3 is CASSVDHQGSYEQYF. CDR3 in DNA: TGTGCCAGCAGCGTAGACCACCAGGGCTCCTACGAGCAGTACTTC. The chain has TRBV9 and TRBJ2-7; the D gene is possibly TRBD1 (5 bases). This CDR3 is 15 amino acids long. Germline V gene data show CDR1 as SGDLS and CDR2 as YYNGEE. Trimming stripped 0 bases from V and 0 bases from J, with 10 bases between. The full variable domain, in which reference TRBV9 and TRBJ2-7 provide the parts outside the CDR3, is DSGVTQTPKHLITATGQRVTLRCSPRSGDLSVYWYQQSLDQGLQFLIQYYNGEERAKGNILERFSAQQFPDLHSELNLSSLELGDSALYFCASSVDHQGSYEQYFGPGTRLTVT.

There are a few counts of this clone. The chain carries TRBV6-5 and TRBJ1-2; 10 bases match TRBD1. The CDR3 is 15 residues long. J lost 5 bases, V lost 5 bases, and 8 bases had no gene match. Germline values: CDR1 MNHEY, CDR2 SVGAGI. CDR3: CASSPRGQGLYGYTF. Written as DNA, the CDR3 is TGTGCCAGCAGTCCCCGGGGACAGGGGTTATATGGCTACACCTTC.

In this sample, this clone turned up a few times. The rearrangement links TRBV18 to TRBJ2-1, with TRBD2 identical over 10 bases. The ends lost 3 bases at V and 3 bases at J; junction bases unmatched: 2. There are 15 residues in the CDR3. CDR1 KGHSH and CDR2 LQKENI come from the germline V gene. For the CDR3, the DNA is TGTGCCAGCTCACCTAGCGGGAGGTTCTACAATGAGCAGTTCTTC. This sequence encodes CASSPSGRFYNEQFF.

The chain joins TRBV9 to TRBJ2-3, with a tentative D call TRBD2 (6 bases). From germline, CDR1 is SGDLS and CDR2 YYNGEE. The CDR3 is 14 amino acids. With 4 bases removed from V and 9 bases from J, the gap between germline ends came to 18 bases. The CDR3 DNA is TGTGCCAGCAGCTTCAGGGAGGTTGGTTGGACGCAGTATTTT. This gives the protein CASSFREVGWTQYF. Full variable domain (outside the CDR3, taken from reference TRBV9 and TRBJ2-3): DSGVTQTPKHLITATGQRVTLRCSPRSGDLSVYWYQQSLDQGLQFLIQYYNGEERAKGNILERFSAQQFPDLHSELNLSSLELGDSALYFCASSFREVGWTQYFGPGTRLTVL.

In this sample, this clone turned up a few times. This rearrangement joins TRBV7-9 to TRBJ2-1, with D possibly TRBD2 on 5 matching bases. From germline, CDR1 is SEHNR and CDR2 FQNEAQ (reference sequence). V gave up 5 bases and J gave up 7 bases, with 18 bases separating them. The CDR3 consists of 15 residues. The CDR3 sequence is CASSRRGVPGNEQFF. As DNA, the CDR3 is TGTGCCAGCAGCCGCCGAGGAGTCCCGGGGAATGAGCAGTTCTTC.

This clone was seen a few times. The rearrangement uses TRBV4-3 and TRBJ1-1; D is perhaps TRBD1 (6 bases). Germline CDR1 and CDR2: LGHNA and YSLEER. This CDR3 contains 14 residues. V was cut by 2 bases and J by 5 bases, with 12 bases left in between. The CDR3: CASSQSYRETEAFF. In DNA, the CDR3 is TGCGCCAGCAGCCAAAGCTACAGGGAAACTGAAGCTTTCTTT.

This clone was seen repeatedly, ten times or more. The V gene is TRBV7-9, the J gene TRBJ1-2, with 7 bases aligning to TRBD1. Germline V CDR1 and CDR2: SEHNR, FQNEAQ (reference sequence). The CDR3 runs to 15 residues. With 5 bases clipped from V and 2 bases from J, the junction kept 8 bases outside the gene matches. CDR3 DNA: TGTGCCAGCAGCGATAGTGACAGGGTCAACTATGGCTACACCTTC. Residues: CASSDSDRVNYGYTF.

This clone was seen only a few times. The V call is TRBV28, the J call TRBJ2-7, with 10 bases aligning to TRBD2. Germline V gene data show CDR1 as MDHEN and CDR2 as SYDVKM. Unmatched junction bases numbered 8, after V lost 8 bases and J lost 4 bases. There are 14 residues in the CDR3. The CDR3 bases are TGTGCCAGCGGATGGGGGACTAGCGTGTACGAGCAGTACTTC. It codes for CASGWGTSVYEQYF.

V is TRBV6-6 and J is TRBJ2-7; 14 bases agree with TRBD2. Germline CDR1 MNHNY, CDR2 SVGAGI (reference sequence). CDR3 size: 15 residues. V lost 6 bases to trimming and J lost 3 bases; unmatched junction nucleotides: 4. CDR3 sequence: CASRGTSGSYYEQYF. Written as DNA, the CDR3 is TGTGCCAGCAGAGGGACTAGCGGGAGTTACTACGAGCAGTACTTC.

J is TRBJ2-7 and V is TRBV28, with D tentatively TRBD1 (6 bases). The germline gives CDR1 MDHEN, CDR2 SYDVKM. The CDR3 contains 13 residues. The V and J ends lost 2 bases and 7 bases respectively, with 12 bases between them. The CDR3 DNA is TGTGCCAGCAGTTTACTCATAGGGACAGAGCAGTACTTC. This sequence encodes CASSLLIGTEQYF.

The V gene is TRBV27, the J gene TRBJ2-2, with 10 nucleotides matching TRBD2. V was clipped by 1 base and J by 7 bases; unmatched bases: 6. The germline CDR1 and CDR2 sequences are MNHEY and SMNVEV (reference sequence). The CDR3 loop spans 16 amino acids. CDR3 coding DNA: TGTGCCAGCAGTTTATATGCTAGCGGGAGCATCGGGGAGCTGTTTTTT. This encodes CASSLYASGSIGELFF.

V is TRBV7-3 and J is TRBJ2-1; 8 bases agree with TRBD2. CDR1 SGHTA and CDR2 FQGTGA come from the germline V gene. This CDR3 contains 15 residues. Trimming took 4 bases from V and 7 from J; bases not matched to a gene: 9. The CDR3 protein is CASSSGTRTRNEQFF. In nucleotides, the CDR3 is TGTGCCAGCAGCTCCGGGACTAGAACGAGGAATGAGCAGTTCTTC.

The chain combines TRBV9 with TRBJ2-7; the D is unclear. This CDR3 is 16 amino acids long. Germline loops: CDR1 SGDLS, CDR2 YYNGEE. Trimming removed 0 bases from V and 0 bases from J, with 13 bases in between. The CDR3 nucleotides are TGTGCCAGCAGCGTAGGGCCAAGAGCGAACTCCTACGAGCAGTACTTC. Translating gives CASSVGPRANSYEQYF.

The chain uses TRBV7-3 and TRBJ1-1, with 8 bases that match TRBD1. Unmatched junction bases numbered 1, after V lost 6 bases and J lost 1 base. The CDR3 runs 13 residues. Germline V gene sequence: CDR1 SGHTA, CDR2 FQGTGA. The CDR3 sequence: CASSQGANTEAFF. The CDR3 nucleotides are TGTGCCAGCAGTCAGGGGGCGAACACTGAAGCTTTCTTT.

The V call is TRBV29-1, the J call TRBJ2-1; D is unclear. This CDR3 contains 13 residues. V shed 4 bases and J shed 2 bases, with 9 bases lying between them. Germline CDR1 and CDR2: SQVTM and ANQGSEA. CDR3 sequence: CSVVRSAYNEQFF. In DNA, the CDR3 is TGCAGCGTTGTCAGGTCAGCCTACAATGAGCAGTTCTTC.

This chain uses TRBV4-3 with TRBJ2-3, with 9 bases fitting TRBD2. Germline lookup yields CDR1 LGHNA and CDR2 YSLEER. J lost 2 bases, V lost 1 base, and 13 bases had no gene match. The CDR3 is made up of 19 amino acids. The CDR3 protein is CASSQGAGPSGILTDTQYF. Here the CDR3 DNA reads TGCGCCAGCAGCCAAGGGGCCGGGCCTAGCGGGATTCTCACAGATACGCAGTATTTT.

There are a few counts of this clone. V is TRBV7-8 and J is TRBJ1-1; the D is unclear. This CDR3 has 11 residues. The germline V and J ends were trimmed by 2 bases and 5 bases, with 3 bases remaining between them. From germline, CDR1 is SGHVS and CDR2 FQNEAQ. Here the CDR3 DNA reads TGTGCCAGCAGCTTAACTACTGAAGCTTTCTTT. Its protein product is CASSLTTEAFF.

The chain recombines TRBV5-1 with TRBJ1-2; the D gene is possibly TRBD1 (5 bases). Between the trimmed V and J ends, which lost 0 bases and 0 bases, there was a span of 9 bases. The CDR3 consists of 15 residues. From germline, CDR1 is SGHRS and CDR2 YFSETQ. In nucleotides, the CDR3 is TGCGCCAGCAGCTTGGCCACAGGAGCTAACTATGGCTACACCTTC. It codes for CASSLATGANYGYTF.

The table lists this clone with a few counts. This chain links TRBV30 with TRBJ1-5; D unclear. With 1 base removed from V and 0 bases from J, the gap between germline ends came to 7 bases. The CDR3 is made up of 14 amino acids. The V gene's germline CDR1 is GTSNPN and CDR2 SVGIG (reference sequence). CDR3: CAWSAGVSNQPQHF. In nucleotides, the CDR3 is TGTGCCTGGAGTGCTGGAGTTAGCAATCAGCCCCAGCATTTT.

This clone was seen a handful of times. The CDR3 reads CASSLTRGETQYF. In DNA, the CDR3 is TGTGCCAGCAGCTTGACGCGGGGAGAGACCCAGTACTTC. V gene TRBV5-4 combines with J gene TRBJ2-5; a possible D gene is TRBD2 (6 bases). V lost 1 base to trimming and J lost 4 bases, with 8 bases between them. Per the germline V gene, CDR1 is SGHNT and CDR2 is YYREEE (reference sequence). The CDR3 consists of 13 residues.

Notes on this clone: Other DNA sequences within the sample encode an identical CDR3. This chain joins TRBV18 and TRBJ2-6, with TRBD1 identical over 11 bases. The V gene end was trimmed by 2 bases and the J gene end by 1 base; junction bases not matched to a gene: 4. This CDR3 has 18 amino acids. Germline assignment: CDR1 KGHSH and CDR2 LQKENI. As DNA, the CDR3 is TGTGCCAGCTCACCAAGGACAGGGGGCGGATCTGGGGCCAACGTCCTGACTTTC. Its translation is CASSPRTGGGSGANVLTF.

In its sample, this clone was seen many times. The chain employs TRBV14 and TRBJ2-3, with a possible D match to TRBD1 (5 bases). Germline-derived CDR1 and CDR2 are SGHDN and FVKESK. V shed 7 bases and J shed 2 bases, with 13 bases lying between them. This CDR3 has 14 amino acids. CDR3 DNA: TGTGCCAGCACCGCAGACAGAAACACAGATACGCAGTATTTT. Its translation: CASTADRNTDTQYF.

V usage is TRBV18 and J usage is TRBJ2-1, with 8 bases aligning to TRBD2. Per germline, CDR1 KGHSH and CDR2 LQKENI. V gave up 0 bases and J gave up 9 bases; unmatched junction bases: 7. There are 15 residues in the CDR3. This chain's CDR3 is CASSPPSGSFGEQFF. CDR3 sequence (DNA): TGTGCCAGCTCACCACCCAGCGGGAGCTTTGGTGAGCAGTTCTTC.

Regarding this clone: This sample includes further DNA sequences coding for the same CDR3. CDR3 residues: CASSPQVSSYNEQFF. CDR3 coding DNA: TGTGCCAGCAGCCCCCAGGTGAGCTCCTACAATGAGCAGTTCTTC. The chain employs TRBV11-3 and TRBJ2-1, with D uncertain. From germline, CDR1 is SGHNT and CDR2 YENEEA. V lost 5 bases and J lost 0, with 11 bases in between. The CDR3 is 15 residues long.